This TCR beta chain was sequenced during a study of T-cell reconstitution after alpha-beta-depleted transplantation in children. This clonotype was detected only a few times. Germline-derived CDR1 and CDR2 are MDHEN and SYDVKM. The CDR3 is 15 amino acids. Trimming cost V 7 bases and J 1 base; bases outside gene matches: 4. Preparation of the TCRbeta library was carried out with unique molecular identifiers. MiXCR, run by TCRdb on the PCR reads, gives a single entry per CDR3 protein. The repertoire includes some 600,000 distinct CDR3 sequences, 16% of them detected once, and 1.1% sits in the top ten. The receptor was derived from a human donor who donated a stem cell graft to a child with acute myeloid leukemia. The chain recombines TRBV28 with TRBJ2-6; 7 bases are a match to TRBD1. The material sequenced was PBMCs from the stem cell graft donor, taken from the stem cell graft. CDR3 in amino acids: CASNAGGSGANVLTF. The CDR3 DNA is TGTGCCAGCAATGCAGGGGGATCTGGGGCCAACGTCCTGACTTTC. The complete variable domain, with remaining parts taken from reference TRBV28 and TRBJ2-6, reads DVKVTQSSRYLVKRTGEKVFLECVQDMDHENMFWYRQDPGLGLRLIYFSYDVKMKEKGDIPEGYSVSREKKERFSLILESASTNQTSMYLCASNAGGSGANVLTFGAGSRLTVL.